This T cell receptor (beta chain) emerged from a study of T cell responses to AZD1222 COVID-19 vaccine. About this clone: Its matching antigen is unknown.

V lost 0 bases to trimming and J lost 1 base, with 4 bases between them. The CDR3 has 14 residues. The germline V gene has CDR1 MNHEY and CDR2 SVGAGI. Sequencing used immunoSEQ multiplex PCR; TCRdb keeps in-frame clones, though not all of them. Of about 160,000 clones listed, about 89% are singletons. Overall study results and limits: Baseline seropositivity characterized only six AZD1222 recipients. Reports say nearly half of spike-specific TCRs go after unmutated variant regions.

Sequences were derived from peripheral blood, sampled 28 days after the second AZD1222 dose. The chain carries TRBV6-5 and TRBJ1-3; D call uncertain. The sequence derives from an adult who received the AZD1222 COVID-19 vaccine. CDR3 nucleotide sequence: TGTGCCAGCAGTTACTCAGAATCTGGAAACACCATATATTTT. Translation gives CASSYSESGNTIYF.